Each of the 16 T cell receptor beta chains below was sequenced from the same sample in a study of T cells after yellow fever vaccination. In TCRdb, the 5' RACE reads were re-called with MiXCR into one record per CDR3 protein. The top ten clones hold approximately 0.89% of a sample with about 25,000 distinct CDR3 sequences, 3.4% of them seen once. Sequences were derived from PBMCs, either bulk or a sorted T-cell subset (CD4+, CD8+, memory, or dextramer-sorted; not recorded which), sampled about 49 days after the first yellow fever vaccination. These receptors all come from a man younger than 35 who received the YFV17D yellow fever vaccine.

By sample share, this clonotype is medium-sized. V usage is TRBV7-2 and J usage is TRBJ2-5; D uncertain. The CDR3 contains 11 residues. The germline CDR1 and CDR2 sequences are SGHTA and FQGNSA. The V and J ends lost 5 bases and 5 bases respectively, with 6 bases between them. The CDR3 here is CASSPQETQYF. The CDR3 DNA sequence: TGTGCCAGCAGCCCTCAGGAGACCCAGTACTTC.

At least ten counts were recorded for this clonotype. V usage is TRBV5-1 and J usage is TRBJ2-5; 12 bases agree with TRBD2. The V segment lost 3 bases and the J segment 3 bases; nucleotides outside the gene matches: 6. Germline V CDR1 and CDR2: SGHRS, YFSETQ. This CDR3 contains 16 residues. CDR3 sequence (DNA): TGCGCCAGCAGCTCCCCTAGCGGGGGGGCTAAAGAGACCCAGTACTTC. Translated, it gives CASSSPSGGAKETQYF.

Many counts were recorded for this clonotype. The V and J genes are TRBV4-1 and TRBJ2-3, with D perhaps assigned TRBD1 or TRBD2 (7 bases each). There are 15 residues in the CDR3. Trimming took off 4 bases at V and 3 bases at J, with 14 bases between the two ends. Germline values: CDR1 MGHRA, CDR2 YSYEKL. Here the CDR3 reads CASSRREGATDTQYF. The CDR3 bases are TGCGCCAGCAGCCGAAGGGAGGGGGCGACAGATACGCAGTATTTT.

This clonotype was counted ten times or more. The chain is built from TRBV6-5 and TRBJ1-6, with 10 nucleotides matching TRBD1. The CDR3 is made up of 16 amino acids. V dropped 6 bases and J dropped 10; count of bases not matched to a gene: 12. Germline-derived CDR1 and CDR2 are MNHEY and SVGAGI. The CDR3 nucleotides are TGTGCCAGCAGCAACCGGGACAGGGGTTTGAACTCACCCCTCCACTTT. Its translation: CASSNRDRGLNSPLHF.

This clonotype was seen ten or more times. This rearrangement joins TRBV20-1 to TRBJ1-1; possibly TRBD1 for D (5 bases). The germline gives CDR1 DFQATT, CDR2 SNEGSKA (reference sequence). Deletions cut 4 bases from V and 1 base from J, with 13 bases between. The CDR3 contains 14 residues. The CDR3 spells CSAKRGGSNTEAFF. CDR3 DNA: TGCAGTGCTAAGAGGGGTGGTTCGAACACTGAAGCTTTCTTT.

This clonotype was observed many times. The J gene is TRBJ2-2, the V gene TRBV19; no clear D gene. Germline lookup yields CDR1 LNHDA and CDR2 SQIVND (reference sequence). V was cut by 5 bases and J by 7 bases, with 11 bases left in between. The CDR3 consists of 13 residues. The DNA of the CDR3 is TGTGCCAGTAGTTCTACCCCCCTCGGGGAGCTGTTTTTT. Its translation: CASSSTPLGELFF.

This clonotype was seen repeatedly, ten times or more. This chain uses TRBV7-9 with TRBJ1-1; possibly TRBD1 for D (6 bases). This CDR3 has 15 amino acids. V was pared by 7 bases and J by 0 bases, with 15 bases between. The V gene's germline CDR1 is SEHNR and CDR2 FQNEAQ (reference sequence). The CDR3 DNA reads TGTGCCAGCACCCCAAGGGGGGGAATGAACACTGAAGCTTTCTTT. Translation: CASTPRGGMNTEAFF. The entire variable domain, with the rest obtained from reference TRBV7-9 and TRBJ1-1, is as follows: DTGVSQNPRHKITKRGQNVTFRCDPISEHNRLYWYRQTLGQGPEFLTYFQNEAQLEKSRLLSDRFSAERPKGSFSTLEIQRTEQGDSAMYLCASTPRGGMNTEAFFGQGTRLTVV.

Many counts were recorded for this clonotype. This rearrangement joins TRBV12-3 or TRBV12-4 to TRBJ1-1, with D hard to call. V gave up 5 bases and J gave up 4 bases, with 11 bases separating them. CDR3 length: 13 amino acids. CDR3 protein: CASSPQEFTEAFF. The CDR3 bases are TGTGCCAGCAGTCCCCAGGAGTTCACTGAAGCTTTCTTT.

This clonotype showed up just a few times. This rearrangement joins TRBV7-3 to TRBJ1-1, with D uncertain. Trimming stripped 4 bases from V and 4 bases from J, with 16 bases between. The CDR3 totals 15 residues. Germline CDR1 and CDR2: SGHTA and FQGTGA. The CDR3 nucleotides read TGTGCCAGCAGCTCTTCCTCCGGGCGGTCCACTGAAGCTTTCTTT. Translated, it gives CASSSSSGRSTEAFF.

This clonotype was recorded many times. CDR3 nucleotides: TGTGCCAGCAGCCCAGTCCGCCCTAGCACAGATACGCAGTATTTT. Its protein is CASSPVRPSTDTQYF. The J gene is TRBJ2-3, the V gene TRBV9, with D uncertain. Trimming cost V 4 bases and J 0 bases, with 12 bases left between them. Per the germline V gene, CDR1 is SGDLS and CDR2 is YYNGEE. The CDR3 spans 15 residues.

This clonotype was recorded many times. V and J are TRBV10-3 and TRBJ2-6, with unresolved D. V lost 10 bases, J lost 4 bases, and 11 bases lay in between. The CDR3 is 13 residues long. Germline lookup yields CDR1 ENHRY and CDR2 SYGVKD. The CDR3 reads CATKEGGANVLTF. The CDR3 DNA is TGTGCCACCAAGGAAGGGGGGGCCAACGTCCTGACTTTC.

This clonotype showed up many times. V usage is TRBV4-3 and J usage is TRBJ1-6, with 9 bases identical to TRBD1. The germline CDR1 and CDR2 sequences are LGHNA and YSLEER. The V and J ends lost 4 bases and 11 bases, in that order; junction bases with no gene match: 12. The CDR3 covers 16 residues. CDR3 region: CASSRLGDREFAPLHF. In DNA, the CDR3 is TGCGCCAGCAGCCGCTTGGGGGACAGGGAGTTTGCACCCCTCCACTTT.

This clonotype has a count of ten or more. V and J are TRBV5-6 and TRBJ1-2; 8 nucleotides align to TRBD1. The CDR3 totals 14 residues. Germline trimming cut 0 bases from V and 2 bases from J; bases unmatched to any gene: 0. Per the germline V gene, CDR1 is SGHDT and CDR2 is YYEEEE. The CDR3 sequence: CASSLGQGNYGYTF. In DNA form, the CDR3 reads TGTGCCAGCAGCTTGGGACAGGGGAACTATGGCTACACCTTC.

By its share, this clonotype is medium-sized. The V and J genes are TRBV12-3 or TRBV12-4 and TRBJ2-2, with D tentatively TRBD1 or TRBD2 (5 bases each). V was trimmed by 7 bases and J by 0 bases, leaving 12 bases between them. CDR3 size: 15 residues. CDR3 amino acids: CASKPGPPNTGELFF. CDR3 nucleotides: TGTGCCAGCAAGCCGGGACCCCCGAACACCGGGGAGCTGTTTTTT.

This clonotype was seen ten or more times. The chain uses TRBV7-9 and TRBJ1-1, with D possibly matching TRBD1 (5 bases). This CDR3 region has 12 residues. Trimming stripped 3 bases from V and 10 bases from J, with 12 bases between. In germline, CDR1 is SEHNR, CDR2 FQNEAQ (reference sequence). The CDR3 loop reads CASSLWGEPAFF. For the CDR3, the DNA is TGTGCCAGCAGCTTGTGGGGGGAACCAGCTTTCTTT.

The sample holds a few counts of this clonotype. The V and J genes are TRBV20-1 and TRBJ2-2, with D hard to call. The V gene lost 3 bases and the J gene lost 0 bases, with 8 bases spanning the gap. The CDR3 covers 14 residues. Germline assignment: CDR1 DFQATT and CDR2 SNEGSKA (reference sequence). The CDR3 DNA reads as TGCAGTGCTAGGAGAGACACGAACACCGGGGAGCTGTTTTTT. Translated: CSARRDTNTGELFF.